A single sample gave rise to the 12 T cell receptor beta chains below, sequenced in a study of T cells in Graves' hyperthyroidism and ophthalmopathy. Amplification of TCR beta CDR3 regions was performed using RNA transcripts as template. Carried out on the TCR CDR3, a first-round RT-PCR used the HTBI primer set. TCRdb called the multiplex PCR reads again in MiXCR, with one record for every CDR3 protein. There are around 580,000 distinct CDR3 sequences in the sample; 40% to 55% occur only once, and around 7.7% lies in the top ten. The sample taken for sequencing was peripheral blood or thyroid tissue (not recorded which). These receptors came from a woman under 30 with Graves' hyperthyroidism.

To note about this clonotype: A much larger clone differs by one base, so this may be a read error. The chain is built from TRBV7-9 and TRBJ1-1; no definite D call. CDR3 length equals 14 residues. V lost 5 bases to trimming and J lost 3 bases, with 13 bases between them. Per germline, CDR1 SEHNR and CDR2 FQNEAQ (reference sequence). The CDR3 sequence is CASSRGEMDTEAFF. The CDR3 bases are TGTGCCAGCAGCCGGGGAGAAATGGACACTGAAGCTTTCTTT.

CDR3 residues: CASSLPGQTNYGYTF. CDR3 coding DNA: TGTGCCAGCAGCTTACCGGGACAAACTAACTATGGCTACACCTTC. This chain uses TRBV11-2 with TRBJ1-2, with TRBD1 as a possible D gene (6 bases). Trimming pared 2 bases from V and 0 bases from J, leaving 10 bases between. Germline V gives CDR1 SGHAT, CDR2 FQNNGV. The CDR3 loop spans 15 amino acids.

This clonotype occurred many times. J is TRBJ2-2 and V is TRBV5-1; D unclear. CDR1 is SGHRS and CDR2 is YFSETQ in the germline V gene. The CDR3 totals 13 residues. Trimming left V 0 bases short and J 4 bases short, with 4 bases between. CDR3 protein: CASSLEGTGELFF. The CDR3 DNA follows: TGCGCCAGCAGCTTGGAAGGCACCGGGGAGCTGTTTTTT.

This clonotype has ten or more counts. This chain connects TRBV7-9 to TRBJ2-7, with D tentatively TRBD1 or TRBD2 (5 bases each). Germline V gene sequence: CDR1 SEHNR, CDR2 FQNEAQ (reference sequence). The CDR3 sequence is 14 residues long. The germline V and J ends were trimmed by 5 bases and 5 bases, with 16 bases remaining between them. CDR3 amino acids: CASSLLKGTDEQYF. The CDR3 nucleotides read TGTGCCAGCAGCCTACTGAAAGGGACGGACGAGCAGTACTTC.

There are many counts of this clonotype. The chain employs TRBV13 and TRBJ2-7; the match to TRBD2 covers 8 bases. The CDR3 has 12 residues. V trimming: 4 bases; J trimming: 7 bases; junction bases outside the gene matches: 3. The germline gives CDR1 PRHDT, CDR2 FYEKMQ (reference sequence). CDR3 protein: CASSSGGGEQYF. For the CDR3, the DNA is TGTGCCAGCAGCTCCGGCGGGGGGGAGCAGTACTTC.

This chain uses TRBV15 with TRBJ1-5; D may be TRBD1 (6 bases). CDR1 is LNHNV, CDR2 YYDKDF, per germline (reference sequence). Between the trimmed V and J ends, which lost 0 bases and 6 bases, there was a span of 18 bases. The CDR3 has 17 amino acids. The CDR3 nucleotides are TGTGCCACCAGCAGAGATATTTGGGGGGCTGCGGGTCAGCCCCAGCATTTT. This gives the protein CATSRDIWGAAGQPQHF.

In this sample, this clonotype turned up many times. The chain is built from TRBV7-2 and TRBJ2-5; 10 bases match TRBD1. The CDR3 consists of 15 residues. V gave up 5 bases and J gave up 5 bases; unmatched junction bases: 8. In germline, CDR1 is SGHTA, CDR2 FQGNSA. DNA for the CDR3: TGTGCCAGCAGCCCGGGGACAGGGGTCCAGGAGACCCAGTACTTC. Protein: CASSPGTGVQETQYF.

This clonotype was seen ten or more times. The chain uses TRBV27 and TRBJ1-2, with 9 bases aligning to TRBD1. The CDR3 is 14 residues long. Germline V gives CDR1 MNHEY, CDR2 SMNVEV (reference sequence). Germline trimming cut 4 bases from V and 6 bases from J; bases unmatched to any gene: 6. CDR3 amino acids: CASSWTGAPDGYTF. Here the CDR3 DNA reads TGTGCCAGCAGTTGGACAGGGGCCCCGGATGGCTACACCTTC.

This clonotype showed up just a few times. The chain links TRBV30 to TRBJ2-7; no clear D gene. CDR3 size: 13 residues. From germline, CDR1 is GTSNPN and CDR2 SVGIG (reference sequence). V lost 2 bases, J lost 1 base, and 9 bases lay in between. CDR3 in DNA: TGTGCCTGGAGTCTAGAAGGATCCTACGAGCAGTACTTC. Residues: CAWSLEGSYEQYF.

The CDR3, as DNA: TGTGCCAGCAGCCAAGGGGGGACAGGGAGTGTGTACACCGGGGAGCTGTTTTTT. Its translation: CASSQGGTGSVYTGELFF. The rearrangement joins TRBV14 to TRBJ2-2; 9 nucleotides match TRBD1. Germline V gives CDR1 SGHDN, CDR2 FVKESK. The ends lost 1 base at V and 3 bases at J; junction bases unmatched: 9. The CDR3 has 18 amino acids.

The chain links TRBV6-4 to TRBJ2-6; possible D gene TRBD2, 5 bases. Germline V lookup: CDR1 MRHNA, CDR2 SNTAGT. The CDR3 totals 17 residues. The V end was cut by 5 bases, the J end by 4 bases, with 18 bases between. The CDR3 DNA reads as TGTGCCAGCAGTACCGGTGATAGCGCCACCGGGGCCAACGTCCTGACTTTC. It encodes CASSTGDSATGANVLTF.

V usage is TRBV5-1 and J usage is TRBJ2-5; TRBD2 aligns across 12 bases. The ends lost 1 base at V and 0 bases at J; junction bases unmatched: 10. The CDR3 spans 19 residues. Germline CDR1 reads SGHRS; CDR2 reads YFSETQ. The CDR3 DNA reads as TGCGCCAGCAGCTTGTTGCTAGCGGGAGGGCCGAAGTACCAAGAGACCCAGTACTTC. Amino acids: CASSLLLAGGPKYQETQYF. Full variable domain (rest looked up from reference TRBV5-1 and TRBJ2-5): KAGVTQTPRYLIKTRGQQVTLSCSPISGHRSVSWYQQTPGQGLQFLFEYFSETQRNKGNFPGRFSGRQFSNSRSEMNVSTLELGDSALYLCASSLLLAGGPKYQETQYFGPGTRLLVL.